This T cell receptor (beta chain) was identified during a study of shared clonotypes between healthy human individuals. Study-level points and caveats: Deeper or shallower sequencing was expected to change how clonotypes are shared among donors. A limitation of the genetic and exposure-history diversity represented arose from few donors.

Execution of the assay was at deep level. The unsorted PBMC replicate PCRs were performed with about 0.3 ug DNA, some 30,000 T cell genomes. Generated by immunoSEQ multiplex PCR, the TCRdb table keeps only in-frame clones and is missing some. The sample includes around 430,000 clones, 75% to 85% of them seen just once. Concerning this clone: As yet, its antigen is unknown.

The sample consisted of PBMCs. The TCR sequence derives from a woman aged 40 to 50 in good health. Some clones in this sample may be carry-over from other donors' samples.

CDR3 DNA: TGTGCCAGCAGCCCGACAGGGGCGATTAATGAAAAACTGTTTTTT. The encoded protein is CASSPTGAINEKLFF. The rearrangement links TRBV7-9 to TRBJ1-4; 8 bases are shared with TRBD1. The germline V gene has CDR1 SEHNR and CDR2 FQNEAQ (reference sequence). Trimming cost V 5 bases and J 4 bases; bases outside gene matches: 6. The CDR3 sequence is 15 residues long.